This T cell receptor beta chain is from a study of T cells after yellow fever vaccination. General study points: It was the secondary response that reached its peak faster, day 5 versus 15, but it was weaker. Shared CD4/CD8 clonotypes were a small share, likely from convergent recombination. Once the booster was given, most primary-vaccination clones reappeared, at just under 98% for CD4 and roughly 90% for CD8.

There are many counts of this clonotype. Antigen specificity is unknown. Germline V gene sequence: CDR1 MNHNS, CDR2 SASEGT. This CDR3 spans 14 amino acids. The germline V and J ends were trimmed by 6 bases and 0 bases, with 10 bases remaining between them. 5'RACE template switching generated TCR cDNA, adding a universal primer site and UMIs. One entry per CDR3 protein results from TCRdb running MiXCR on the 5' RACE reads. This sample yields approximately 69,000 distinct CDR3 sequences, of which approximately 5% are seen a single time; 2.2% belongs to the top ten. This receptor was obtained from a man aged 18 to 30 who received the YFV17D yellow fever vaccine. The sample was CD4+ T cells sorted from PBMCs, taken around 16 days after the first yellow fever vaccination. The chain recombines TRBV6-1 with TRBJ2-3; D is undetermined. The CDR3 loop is CASRPVGSTDTQYF. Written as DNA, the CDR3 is TGTGCCAGCAGACCCGTGGGTAGCACAGATACGCAGTATTTT.